This T cell receptor (beta chain) appears in the sequencing data of a study of T cell changes during pregnancy in multiple sclerosis. The CDR3 spans 12 residues. With 4 bases removed from V and 5 bases from J, the gap between germline ends came to 9 bases. Per germline, CDR1 SNHLY and CDR2 FYNNEI. Measured with immunoSEQ multiplex PCR; TCRdb has only the in-frame clones, and not every one. Among under 70,000 clones listed, 91% were seen once. The sequence was collected from a female donor in good health, enrolled as a control in a pregnancy study. The chain carries TRBV2 and TRBJ2-7, with D possibly matching TRBD1 (6 bases). The starting material was peripheral blood, obtained after pregnancy. This chain's CDR3 is CASSVQGDEQYF. For the CDR3, the DNA is TGTGCCAGCAGTGTACAGGGAGACGAGCAGTACTTC.